The 23 T cell receptor beta chains given below trace back to one sample, sequenced in a study of T cell responses to AZD1222 COVID-19 vaccine. Produced via immunoSEQ multiplex PCR; TCRdb's table is partial and in-frame only. The table shows 85,000 to 120,000 clones, with 86% occurring only once. The sequences come from peripheral blood, collected on day 0 of AZD1222 vaccination. These receptors were collected from an adult in good health.

The chain has TRBV2 and TRBJ2-2; 9 positions match TRBD1. The length of the CDR3 is 16 residues. Germline V gene sequence: CDR1 SNHLY, CDR2 FYNNEI. V lost 6 bases to trimming and J lost 4 bases; unmatched junction nucleotides: 9. The CDR3 DNA is TGTGCCAGCAGAGGGTCCGGGACAGGGTTCACCGGGGAGCTGTTTTTT. Residues: CASRGSGTGFTGELFF.

V gene TRBV6-5 combines with J gene TRBJ2-7, with D perhaps matching TRBD2 (6 bases). The CDR3 covers 16 residues. The V end was cut by 0 bases, the J end by 5 bases, with 17 bases between. Germline V gives CDR1 MNHEY, CDR2 SVGAGI. This chain's CDR3 is CASSYSLPSATNEQYF. The CDR3 DNA sequence: TGTGCCAGCAGTTACTCGTTGCCTAGCGCGACGAACGAGCAGTACTTC.

The chain is built from TRBV19 and TRBJ2-3; 8 nucleotides line up with TRBD2. The length of the CDR3 is 13 residues. After removal of 6 bases from V and 5 bases from J, the junction contained 4 bases not matched to a gene. Germline-derived CDR1 and CDR2 are LNHDA and SQIVND (reference sequence). The CDR3 region has the DNA TGTGCCAGTAGCGGGGGGGCCCAAGATACGCAGTATTTT. Protein: CASSGGAQDTQYF.

The rearrangement uses TRBV7-2 and TRBJ1-2, with a tentative D call TRBD1 (5 bases). Germline V CDR1 and CDR2: SGHTA, FQGNSA. This CDR3 spans 14 amino acids. V shed 3 bases and J shed 3 bases, with 11 bases lying between them. The DNA of the CDR3 is TGTGCCAGCAGCTTGAGAGAAGGGGACTATGGCTACACCTTC. It codes for CASSLREGDYGYTF.

The chain couples TRBV12-3 or TRBV12-4 to TRBJ1-2; no reliable D call. V was clipped by 8 bases and J by 6 bases, with 16 bases between them. This CDR3 is 13 amino acids long. In DNA form, the CDR3 reads TGTGCCAGCCGGCCCCTGATAAAGGATGGCTACACCTTC. Translation: CASRPLIKDGYTF.

With regard to this clone: The same CDR3 is also encoded by other DNA sequences in this sample. This chain links TRBV5-1 with TRBJ2-3; 7 bases align to TRBD2. From germline, CDR1 is SGHRS and CDR2 YFSETQ. Germline trimming cut 0 bases from V and 1 base from J; bases unmatched to any gene: 2. The CDR3 consists of 15 residues. The CDR3: CASSLGLAGTDTQYF. The CDR3 bases are TGCGCCAGCAGCTTGGGGCTAGCGGGCACAGATACGCAGTATTTT.

The chain uses TRBV5-1 and TRBJ2-5; D may be TRBD1 or TRBD2 (5 bases each). This CDR3 comprises 15 residues. Trimming took off 1 base at V and 5 bases at J, with 15 bases between the two ends. Germline CDR1 is SGHRS and CDR2 is YFSETQ. The CDR3 sequence is CASSLWAGTGETQYF. CDR3 bases: TGCGCCAGCAGCTTGTGGGCAGGGACGGGTGAGACCCAGTACTTC.

J is TRBJ1-1 and V is TRBV2, with D possibly matching TRBD1 (5 bases). Germline CDR1 and CDR2: SNHLY and FYNNEI. Between the trimmed V and J ends, which lost 6 bases and 0 bases, there was a span of 14 bases. This CDR3 is built from 15 residues. The CDR3 is CASRKDMSMNTEAFF. CDR3 nucleotide sequence: TGTGCCAGCAGGAAGGACATGAGCATGAACACTGAAGCTTTCTTT.

The CDR3 bases are TGTGCCAGTAGTGCTCCGAGACCGGGACTAGGGGCGCGGGAGCAGTTCTTC. Its protein is CASSAPRPGLGAREQFF. This sequence joins TRBV19 and TRBJ2-1, with 8 bases identical to TRBD2. The J segment lost 10 bases and the V segment lost 5 bases, leaving 19 bases of the junction unmatched. Germline V gene lookup returns CDR1 LNHDA and CDR2 SQIVND (reference sequence). This CDR3 region has 17 residues.

The J gene is TRBJ1-1, the V gene TRBV11-2; D might be TRBD1 (5 bases). The CDR3 length is 18 residues. From germline, CDR1 is SGHAT and CDR2 FQNNGV. V was pared by 6 bases and J by 1 base, with 24 bases between. The CDR3 is CASSRGRGPSPGNTEAFF. The CDR3 nucleotides are TGTGCCAGCAGTCGGGGGAGGGGCCCCTCACCGGGGAACACTGAAGCTTTCTTT.

This clone was found a few times. The chain links TRBV7-9 to TRBJ2-1, with 14 bases fitting TRBD2. CDR3 length equals 16 residues. Per the germline V gene, CDR1 is SEHNR and CDR2 is FQNEAQ (reference sequence). Trimming took 5 bases from V and 6 from J; bases not matched to a gene: 6. The CDR3 DNA reads TGTGCCAGCAGCCCAAGACTAGCGGGAGGGCTCAATGAGCAGTTCTTC. Translating it yields CASSPRLAGGLNEQFF.

CDR3 protein: CASSLVSGNNEQFF. CDR3 sequence (DNA): TGTGCCAGCAGCTTGGTTTCAGGGAACAATGAGCAGTTCTTC. The gene calls are TRBV5-4 and TRBJ2-1; perhaps TRBD1 as D (5 bases). V lost 0 bases, J lost 5 bases, and 9 bases lay in between. The germline gives CDR1 SGHNT, CDR2 YYREEE (reference sequence). The CDR3 runs 14 residues.

The chain joins TRBV12-5 to TRBJ2-7, with TRBD2 matching 13 bases. The CDR3 totals 18 residues. The J segment lost 5 bases and the V segment lost 1 base, leaving 11 bases of the junction unmatched. Germline V gene sequence: CDR1 LGHNT, CDR2 FRNRAP. In DNA, the CDR3 is TGTGCTAGTGGTTTGGGACCCCTGACTAGCGGGAGGCCCGACGAGCAGTACTTC. Its translation is CASGLGPLTSGRPDEQYF.

The chain couples TRBV5-1 to TRBJ1-3; D ambiguous. The V end was cut by 0 bases, the J end by 4 bases, with 8 bases between. This CDR3 region has 14 residues. CDR1 SGHRS and CDR2 YFSETQ come from the germline V gene. The CDR3 sequence: CASSLGQPGNTIYF. The CDR3 DNA reads TGCGCCAGCAGCTTGGGACAACCCGGAAACACCATATATTTT.

This clone has a single count. This sequence joins TRBV11-1 and TRBJ2-7; 8 nucleotides align to TRBD1. The CDR3 consists of 14 residues. V was clipped by 5 bases and J by 2 bases; unmatched bases: 5. From germline, CDR1 is SGHAT and CDR2 FQDESV (reference sequence). For the CDR3, the DNA is TGTGCCAGCAGCCTAGGACAGGGAACCTACGAGCAGTACTTC. It specifies CASSLGQGTYEQYF.

The genes are TRBV19 and TRBJ1-1; the match to TRBD1 covers 8 bases. The CDR3 contains 15 residues. V was clipped by 3 bases and J by 5 bases; unmatched bases: 8. The germline CDR1 and CDR2 sequences are LNHDA and SQIVND (reference sequence). The CDR3 DNA reads as TGTGCCAGTAGTATGGGCGGACAGGGTAAGACTGAAGCTTTCTTT. This gives the protein CASSMGGQGKTEAFF.

V usage is TRBV7-3 and J usage is TRBJ2-1; 12 bases are shared with TRBD2. Trimming removed 2 bases from V and 4 bases from J; junction bases left unmatched: 6. Germline CDR1 SGHTA, CDR2 FQGTGA. The CDR3 extends over 17 amino acids. CDR3 DNA sequence: TGTGCCAGCAGCTTAGTGGGGGGACTAGCGGGTTACAATGAGCAGTTCTTC. It yields the protein CASSLVGGLAGYNEQFF.

This sequence joins TRBV2 and TRBJ2-3; D may be TRBD2 (5 bases). This CDR3 region has 14 residues. The V end lost 3 bases, the J end lost 2 bases, and 9 bases lay between the germline ends. Germline V CDR1 and CDR2: SNHLY, FYNNEI. The CDR3 sequence: CASSDNRDTDTQYF. CDR3 nucleotide sequence: TGTGCCAGCAGTGATAACCGGGACACAGATACGCAGTATTTT.

This rearrangement joins TRBV30 to TRBJ2-1; perhaps TRBD2 as D (6 bases). This CDR3 spans 14 amino acids. Germline CDR1 GTSNPN, CDR2 SVGIG (reference sequence). Between the trimmed V and J ends, which lost 0 bases and 9 bases, there was a span of 15 bases. The CDR3 is CAWSVGGAGREQFF. The CDR3 DNA is TGTGCCTGGAGTGTAGGCGGGGCTGGGCGTGAGCAGTTCTTC.

The gene calls are TRBV20-1 and TRBJ1-2; D not certain. The V end was cut by 4 bases, the J end by 12 bases, with 12 bases between. The CDR3 covers 10 residues. Germline CDR1 is DFQATT and CDR2 is SNEGSKA (reference sequence). DNA for the CDR3: TGCAGTGCTATTGTTCCTCCCCACACCTTC. It specifies CSAIVPPHTF.

This rearrangement joins TRBV28 to TRBJ1-6, with TRBD1 matching over 8 bases. Germline V gene sequence: CDR1 MDHEN, CDR2 SYDVKM. The V gene end was trimmed by 6 bases and the J gene end by 14 bases; junction bases not matched to a gene: 15. This CDR3 is 15 amino acids long. The CDR3 reads CASRTGQGLISTLHF. CDR3 DNA: TGTGCCAGCAGGACCGGACAGGGCCTAATTTCGACCCTCCACTTT. Drawing the rest from reference TRBV28 and TRBJ1-6, the complete variable domain is DVKVTQSSRYLVKRTGEKVFLECVQDMDHENMFWYRQDPGLGLRLIYFSYDVKMKEKGDIPEGYSVSREKKERFSLILESASTNQTSMYLCASRTGQGLISTLHFGNGTRLTVT.

This clone was observed once. CDR3 sequence reads: CASRRDGYNEQFF. The CDR3 region has the DNA TGTGCCAGTAGAAGGGACGGGTACAATGAGCAGTTCTTC. The chain links TRBV19 to TRBJ2-1, with D perhaps given as TRBD1 or TRBD2 (5 bases each). V was pared by 6 bases and J by 4 bases, with 10 bases between. Germline V lookup: CDR1 LNHDA, CDR2 SQIVND (reference sequence). The CDR3 is made up of 13 amino acids.

The gene calls are TRBV12-3 or TRBV12-4 and TRBJ1-2; D is unclear. Trimming took 5 bases from V and 10 from J, leaving 14 bases between them. This CDR3 has 12 residues. Written as DNA, the CDR3 is TGTGCCAGCAGTCCCTCGGGGTCGGTCTACACCTTC. Amino acids: CASSPSGSVYTF.